The T cell receptor (beta chain) under discussion was sequenced for a study of blood T cells in healthy people across ages. The second PCR ran about 6 to 12 cycles with a sample-barcoded 5' primer and J-beta primers. TCRdb passed the 5' RACE reads through MiXCR, listing each CDR3 protein once. The repertoire holds some 1.4 million distinct CDR3 sequences, with roughly 40% as singletons. The CDR3 totals 13 residues. Per germline, CDR1 DFQATT and CDR2 SNEGSKA (reference sequence). V lost 2 bases to trimming and J lost 13 bases; unmatched junction nucleotides: 8. This clonotype was detected a few times. Sequenced sample: blood. This chain uses TRBV20-1 with TRBJ2-1; TRBD2 aligns across 10 bases. The origin of this receptor is a woman younger than 30 in good health. The CDR3 DNA follows: TGCAGTGCTAGATTGGCTAGCGGGAGAGGCCAGTTCTTC. Its protein product is CSARLASGRGQFF.